This T cell receptor beta chain is from a study of CD8 T cells in ankylosing spondylitis. Findings and limits, study-wide: Certain motif variants had earlier been reported in reactive arthritis synovial fluid and blood. A TCR beta motif made of fewer than ten highly homologous variants seemed typical of ankylosing spondylitis blood. Disease-linked clones had a CD8+ phenotype and relatively low frequency in peripheral blood.

In its sample, this clonotype was seen many times. Antigen specificity is unknown. Quantitative molecular-barcoded 5'-RACE generated the TCR beta libraries. TCRdb re-called the 5' RACE reads with MiXCR, one entry per CDR3 protein. The data hold 150,000 to 200,000 distinct CDR3 sequences, with about 9.9% observed a single time. Material for sequencing was blood, either unsorted or a sorted T cell fraction (not recorded which). This clonotype was obtained from a male donor with ankylosing spondylitis or in good health (not recorded which).

CDR3 DNA: TGCGCCAGCAGCTTGGGGTTACGGACTAGCGGGCAAGAGACCCAGTACTTC. Translated, it gives CASSLGLRTSGQETQYF. The chain uses TRBV5-1 and TRBJ2-5; the match to TRBD2 covers 11 bases. With 0 bases clipped from V and 2 bases from J, the junction kept 6 bases outside the gene matches. Per germline, CDR1 SGHRS and CDR2 YFSETQ. The CDR3 length is 17 residues.